These T cell receptor beta chains were read from a single sample in a study of cytomegalovirus exposure and HLA in healthy donors. Produced via immunoSEQ multiplex PCR; TCRdb's table is partial and in-frame only. The table lists under 150,000 clones, roughly 80% of them singletons. The sequencing input was PBMCs. The receptor source for this set is a man under 40 in good health and CMV-seronegative. Each CDR3 is given with its conserved first and last residue. A D gene is named only where the DNA matches it firmly. Clone size is stated in some rows and not others, as once, few, many or a class when expanded.

j_call | clone_size | v_call | d_call | cdr3_aa | cdr3_nt
TRBJ1-2 | once | TRBV5-4 | - | CASSTLVLEDGYTF | TGTGCCAGCAGCACTCTGGTCCTCGAGGATGGCTACACCTTC
TRBJ2-1 | - | TRBV5-1 | TRBD2 | CASSKSFSVAGGDNEQFF | TGCGCCAGCAGCAAAAGTTTCAGCGTAGCGGGAGGAGACAATGAGCAGTTCTTC
TRBJ2-7 | once | TRBV6-5 | TRBD1 | CASSHRGYEQYF | TGTGCCAGCAGTCACAGGGGCTACGAGCAGTACTTC
TRBJ1-1 | - | TRBV7-8 | - | CASSLYVRRQASEAFF | TGTGCCAGCAGCTTATACGTACGGCGACAGGCTTCTGAAGCTTTCTTT
TRBJ2-7 | once | TRBV10-2 | TRBD1 | CASSDRGYEQYF | TGCGCCAGCAGTGACAGGGGGTACGAGCAGTACTTC
TRBJ2-3 | - | TRBV21-1 | - | CASSKEAELAGKHTDTQYF | TGTGCCAGCAGCAAAGAGGCGGAACTAGCGGGAAAACACACAGATACGCAGTATTTT
TRBJ1-1 | - | TRBV20-1 | TRBD1 | CSATGQPEAFF | TGCAGTGCTACGGGACAGCCTGAAGCTTTCTTT
TRBJ2-5 | few | TRBV5-1 | TRBD2 | CASSSRLAGGPKTQYF | TGCGCCAGCAGCTCTAGACTAGCGGGGGGCCCGAAGACCCAGTACTTC
TRBJ1-1 | - | TRBV6-5 | - | CASSYSQGRKTEAFF | TGTGCCAGCAGTTACTCCCAGGGTCGCAAGACTGAAGCTTTCTTT
TRBJ1-6 | - | TRBV28 | - | CASSLSGTGGSPLHF | TGTGCCAGCAGTTTATCCGGAACCGGGGGTTCACCCCTCCACTTT
TRBJ2-3 | - | TRBV6-1 | - | CASSSSTDTQYF | TGTGCCAGCAGTTCTAGCACAGATACGCAGTATTTT
TRBJ2-5 | few | TRBV5-1 | TRBD2 | CASSLASGGRVQETQYF | TGCGCCAGCAGCTTGGCCAGTGGCGGGAGGGTTCAAGAGACCCAGTACTTC
TRBJ1-1 | few | TRBV6-4 | - | CASSEDHRVTEAFF | TGTGCCAGCAGTGAAGATCACAGGGTCACTGAAGCTTTCTTT
TRBJ2-7 | - | TRBV6-1 | - | CASSFRGPYEQYF | TGTGCCAGCAGTTTCAGAGGTCCCTACGAGCAGTACTTC
TRBJ2-5 | - | TRBV4-1 | TRBD1 | CASSLQGYQETQYF | TGCGCCAGCAGCCTACAGGGGTACCAAGAGACCCAGTACTTC
TRBJ2-2 | - | TRBV27 | TRBD1 | CASSYRQGTNTGELFF | TGTGCCAGCAGTTACAGACAGGGGACGAACACCGGGGAGCTGTTTTTT
TRBJ2-7 | - | TRBV19 | TRBD1 | CASSWGTGEQYF | TGTGCCAGTAGTTGGGGGACAGGGGAGCAGTACTTC
TRBJ2-7 | - | TRBV28 | - | CASSVPYEQYF | TGTGCCAGCAGTGTCCCCTACGAGCAGTACTTC
TRBJ2-2 | - | TRBV5-1 | TRBD1 | CASSLGDSTGELFF | TGCGCCAGCAGCTTGGGGGACAGCACCGGGGAGCTGTTTTTT
TRBJ1-5 | - | TRBV28 | TRBD1 | CASSSSGTGGQPQHF | TGTGCCAGCAGTTCGAGCGGGACAGGGGGACAGCCCCAGCATTTT
TRBJ1-5 | - | TRBV28 | TRBD1 | CASSLGDRLGNQPQHF | TGTGCCAGCAGTTTAGGGGACAGGTTAGGCAATCAGCCCCAGCATTTT
TRBJ1-1 | - | TRBV5-8 | - | CASSLPGSAGTEAFF | TGTGCCAGCAGCTTACCAGGGTCCGCCGGCACTGAAGCTTTCTTT
TRBJ2-2 | - | TRBV7-3 | - | CASSLIGSNTGELFF | TGTGCCAGCAGCTTGATCGGGTCGAACACCGGGGAGCTGTTTTTT
TRBJ1-1 | - | TRBV28 | - | CASSARGGSRAFF | TGTGCCAGCAGTGCGCGGGGTGGGTCCCGAGCTTTCTTT
TRBJ1-2 | - | TRBV9 | - | CASTAETYGGYGYTF | TGTGCCAGCACCGCAGAAACGTACGGGGGCTATGGCTACACCTTC
TRBJ2-1 | - | TRBV30 | TRBD2 | CAWIPLAGGFTEQFF | TGTGCCTGGATTCCACTAGCGGGAGGGTTCACTGAGCAGTTCTTC
TRBJ1-3 | - | TRBV19 | TRBD1 | CASSVSGTGHGNTIYF | TGTGCCAGTAGTGTTTCCGGGACAGGGCACGGAAACACCATATATTTT
TRBJ2-2 | - | TRBV5-4 | - | CASSARGNKNTGELFF | TGTGCCAGCAGCGCCAGGGGAAATAAGAACACCGGGGAGCTGTTTTTT
TRBJ2-7 | - | TRBV5-8 | TRBD2 | CASSTGTGGTYEQYF | TGTGCCAGCAGCACAGGCACGGGGGGGACCTACGAGCAGTACTTC
TRBJ1-3 | - | TRBV28 | - | CASSLVRGSTSGNTIYF | TGTGCCAGCAGTTTGGTCAGAGGTTCCACCTCTGGAAACACCATATATTTT
TRBJ2-1 | - | TRBV6-4 | TRBD2 | CASSPSGGRSYNEQFF | TGTGCCAGCAGCCCTAGCGGGGGGAGGTCCTACAATGAGCAGTTCTTC
TRBJ2-2 | few | TRBV5-1 | TRBD1 | CASSLVVRDRGTGELFF | TGCGCCAGCAGCTTGGTTGTCCGGGACAGGGGAACCGGGGAGCTGTTTTTT
TRBJ1-4 | few | TRBV7-9 | - | CASSLATGGEKLFF | TGTGCCAGCAGCTTAGCGACGGGGGGTGAAAAACTGTTTTTT
TRBJ2-7 | - | TRBV6-1 | TRBD1 | CASGDRAPSEQYF | TGTGCCAGCGGGGACAGGGCTCCGTCCGAGCAGTACTTC
TRBJ2-5 | - | TRBV28 | TRBD2 | CASSYRDYFQETQYF | TGTGCCAGCAGTTACCGGGACTACTTCCAAGAGACCCAGTACTTC
TRBJ1-1 | few | TRBV4-3 | - | CASSQAGGSTEAFF | TGCGCCAGCAGCCAAGCGGGGGGTAGCACTGAAGCTTTCTTT
TRBJ2-1 | - | TRBV6-1 | TRBD2 | CASTGAGGSYNEQFF | TGTGCCAGCACAGGGGCGGGAGGCTCATACAATGAGCAGTTCTTC